The source of this T cell receptor (beta chain) is a study of T cells expressing NK-cell markers. For the study at large: Sequencing of TCR beta repertoires drew on sorted CD3+CD56+NKG2C+, CD3+CD56+NKG2C- and CD3+CD56-NKG2C+ T cells.

Production of TCR beta cDNA relied on 5'RACE template switching with UMIs. After re-calling the 5' RACE reads, TCRdb lists one entry per CDR3 protein, DNA absent. The data show 500,000 or so distinct CDR3 sequences, and the top ten clones hold 3% to 4.5%. Details on this clonotype: The antigen is unknown.

Study-level findings and limits: In five or six donors, dominant NKG2C+ clonotypes were roughly 1.0-7.0% of CD8+ T cells.

This CDR3 contains 15 residues. Per germline, CDR1 SGHAT and CDR2 FQNNGV. The genes are TRBV11-2 and TRBJ1-2. The TCR was taken from a man in his late teens or twenties in good health. The sample was blood T cells: a sorted CD56 or NKG2C T cell subset, CD4+ or CD8+ T cells, or bulk PBMC T cells (not recorded which). CDR3 residues: CASSLEGETRGGGTF.